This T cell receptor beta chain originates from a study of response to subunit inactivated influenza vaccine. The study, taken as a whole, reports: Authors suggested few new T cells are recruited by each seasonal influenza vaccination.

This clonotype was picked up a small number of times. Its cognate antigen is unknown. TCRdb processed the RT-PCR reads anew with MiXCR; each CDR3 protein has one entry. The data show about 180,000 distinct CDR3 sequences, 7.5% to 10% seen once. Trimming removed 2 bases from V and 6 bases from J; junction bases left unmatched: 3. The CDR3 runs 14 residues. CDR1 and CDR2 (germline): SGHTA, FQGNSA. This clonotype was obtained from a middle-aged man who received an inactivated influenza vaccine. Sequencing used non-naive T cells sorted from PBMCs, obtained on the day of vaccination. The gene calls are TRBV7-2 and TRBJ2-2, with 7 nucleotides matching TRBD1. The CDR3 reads CASSLIQGAGELFF. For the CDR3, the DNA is TGTGCCAGCAGCTTAATTCAGGGGGCCGGGGAGCTGTTTTTT.